The source of this T cell receptor (beta chain) is a study of CD8+CD57+ T cells in acquired aplastic anemia. Individuals selected for sequencing had exhibited CD8+CD57+ cell expansion on flow cytometry. Patient blood was sampled before any therapy had been received. Genomic DNA provided the template from which TCR beta VDJ and CDR3 profiles were obtained. Each CDR3 protein gets one entry after TCRdb re-called the reads with MiXCR. Of 170,000 or so distinct CDR3 sequences detected, 45% to 55% appear once; the ten largest clones hold 30% to 40%. CDR1 SNHLY and CDR2 FYNNEI come from the germline V gene. Trimming left V 8 bases short and J 4 bases short, with 12 bases between. The CDR3 has 13 residues.

This sequence joins TRBV2 and TRBJ2-1; D might be TRBD2 (5 bases). The sample was sorted CD4+, CD8+, or CD8+CD57+ T cells (not recorded which) from PBMCs. The source of this sequence is a human donor with aplastic anemia. In DNA form, the CDR3 reads TGTGCCAGCGGAGGACTGCTTTACAATGAGCAGTTCTTC. Its protein product is CASGGLLYNEQFF.